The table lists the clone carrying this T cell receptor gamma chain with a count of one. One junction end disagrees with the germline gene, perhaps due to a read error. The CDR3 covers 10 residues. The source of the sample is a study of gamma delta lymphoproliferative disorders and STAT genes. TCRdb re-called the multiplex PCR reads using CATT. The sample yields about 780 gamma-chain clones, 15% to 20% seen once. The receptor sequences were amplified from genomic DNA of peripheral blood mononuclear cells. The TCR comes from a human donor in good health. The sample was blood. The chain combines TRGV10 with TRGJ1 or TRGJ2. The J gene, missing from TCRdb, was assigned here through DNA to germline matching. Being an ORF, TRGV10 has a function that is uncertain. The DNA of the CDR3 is TGCGCGGGATTCTATTATAAGAAACTCTTT. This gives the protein CAGFYYKKLF.